Below, 10 T cell receptor beta chains from the same sample are listed, as sequenced in a study of regulatory and conventional T cells in RAG deficiency. Sequencing was performed with immunoSEQ multiplex PCR; in TCRdb, only in-frame clones are kept and a portion is missing. The data show 25,000 to 35,000 clones, about 95% seen once. Genomic DNA came from blood conventional CD4+ T cells gated CD25-low CD127-high. These data were also reused for a study on regulatory T cells. That source notes: The primer mix had 52 TRBV and 13 TRBJ primers.

What was sequenced was CD25- CD4+ T cells sorted from blood. The receptor set was obtained from a human donor in good health.

This rearrangement joins TRBV11-2 to TRBJ1-1; possible D gene TRBD1, 6 bases. This CDR3 contains 15 residues. The germline gives CDR1 SGHAT, CDR2 FQNNGV. Trimming took off 3 bases at V and 6 bases at J, with 17 bases between the two ends. The CDR3 DNA sequence: TGTGCCAGCAGCTTGGGGTTACAGGGAAAGGCTGAAGCTTTCTTT. The encoded protein is CASSLGLQGKAEAFF.

J is TRBJ1-5 and V is TRBV6-1, with D hard to call. The length of the CDR3 is 12 residues. In germline, CDR1 is MNHNS, CDR2 SASEGT. Between the trimmed V and J ends, which lost 8 bases and 2 bases, there was a span of 7 bases. This CDR3 reads CASAGGNQPQHF. In nucleotides, the CDR3 is TGTGCCAGCGCAGGCGGCAATCAGCCCCAGCATTTT.

The genes are TRBV5-1 and TRBJ1-5; perhaps TRBD1 as D (5 bases). This CDR3 spans 15 amino acids. V lost 4 bases, J lost 4 bases, and 15 bases lay in between. Germline CDR1 reads SGHRS; CDR2 reads YFSETQ. As DNA, the CDR3 is TGCGCCAGCAGCCGGGGGGGGGTAAGGAATCAGCCCCAGCATTTT. Amino acids: CASSRGGVRNQPQHF.

The gene calls are TRBV5-4 and TRBJ2-7; 7 bases fit TRBD1. Germline assignment: CDR1 SGHNT and CDR2 YYREEE (reference sequence). V lost 4 bases, J lost 5 bases, and 9 bases stayed unmatched. The CDR3 runs 14 residues. CDR3 sequence reads: CASSQDRPGDEQYF. CDR3 sequence (DNA): TGTGCCAGCAGCCAGGACAGGCCTGGCGACGAGCAGTACTTC.

The chain combines TRBV11-2 with TRBJ2-3, with D possibly matching TRBD1 (5 bases). V was cut by 4 bases and J by 0 bases, with 17 bases left in between. The germline CDR1 and CDR2 sequences are SGHAT and FQNNGV. This CDR3 comprises 17 residues. In DNA, the CDR3 is TGTGCCAGCAGCTCCGAACCAGGGTTGCGTAGCACAGATACGCAGTATTTT. Residues: CASSSEPGLRSTDTQYF.

This chain connects TRBV6-1 to TRBJ1-2, with D hard to call. CDR1 and CDR2 from the germline V gene are MNHNS and SASEGT. The ends were cut back, 3 bases at V and 0 bases at J, with 14 bases in the middle. The CDR3 loop spans 16 amino acids. CDR3 in amino acids: CASSDVLWAANYGYTF. The CDR3 coding sequence is TGTGCCAGCAGTGATGTCCTTTGGGCCGCTAACTATGGCTACACCTTC.

The chain couples TRBV28 to TRBJ1-4; D not certain. The CDR3 is 14 amino acids. With 3 bases removed from V and 6 bases from J, the gap between germline ends came to 11 bases. The germline V gene encodes CDR1 MDHEN and CDR2 SYDVKM. The CDR3 spells CASSFGGIDEKLFF. The CDR3 DNA reads as TGTGCCAGCAGTTTCGGCGGGATTGATGAAAAACTGTTTTTT.

J is TRBJ2-7 and V is TRBV28; 9 nucleotides line up with TRBD1. With 7 bases clipped from V and 2 bases from J, the junction kept 3 bases outside the gene matches. CDR1 MDHEN and CDR2 SYDVKM come from the germline V gene. The CDR3 is 13 residues long. CDR3 nucleotides: TGTGCCAGCATACAGGGGGCTCCCTACGAGCAGTACTTC. It codes for CASIQGAPYEQYF.

The chain employs TRBV5-6 and TRBJ2-1; D not certain. Germline CDR1 SGHDT, CDR2 YYEEEE. V dropped 4 bases and J dropped 5 bases, with 13 bases sitting between them. The CDR3 is made up of 14 amino acids. This CDR3 reads CASSMVGSDNEQFF. The CDR3 DNA is TGTGCCAGCAGCATGGTGGGCAGTGACAATGAGCAGTTCTTC.

In this sample, this clone turned up once. This chain connects TRBV19 to TRBJ2-1, with 14 bases identical to TRBD2. The CDR3 is made up of 20 amino acids. Unmatched junction bases numbered 13, after V lost 5 bases and J lost 1 base. The germline CDR1 and CDR2 sequences are LNHDA and SQIVND (reference sequence). CDR3 nucleotides: TGTGCCAGTAGTGGGTCCGGGACTAGCGGGGGCCTTGCATCCTACAATGAGCAGTTCTTC. It specifies CASSGSGTSGGLASYNEQFF.